This entry concerns a single T cell receptor beta chain. What this receptor recognizes is not known. No base qualities exist here, and no much larger clone lies one base off it. V is pruned by 6 bases and J by 1 base, leaving 9 bases of the junction without a gene match. As encoded in the germline V gene (reference sequence), CDR1 is LNHDA while CDR2 is SQIVND. The cysteine opens and the phenylalanine closes a CDR3 of 18 amino acids. The sequence is cut down to CDR3 DNA, 54 bases in frame from base 1. Preparation of the library involved the immunoSEQ multiplex PCR assay. T cell repertoires were profiled by deep sequencing of rearranged TCR beta loci, alongside multiparametric flow cytometry. TCRdb holds this immuneACCESS table with in-frame rearrangements only. Some clones are missing; in checked studies, unresolved V genes explain under half, and the rest has no known cause. The sample yields about 40,000 clones; about 86% were counted once. The ten largest clones take up 9% to 12% of the sample.

The sample is drawn from a study of lymphopenia after photon versus proton radiotherapy (dated by TCRdb to between 2018 and 2021). About the investigation overall: The immunological effects of photon versus proton radiation therapy were compared in patients with gastrointestinal tumors who developed high-grade lymphopenia. The cohort included approximately 18 patients with gastrointestinal tumors who developed lymphopenia after receiving either photon or proton therapy. The goal of the study was to characterize the differences between the two radiation modalities in how they affect the immune system. Points the paper makes about the study in general: Once the lymphocyte count had reached its nadir, the repertoires of photon-treated patients showed oligoclonal expansion, particularly of CD8+ Temra cells, and this expansion drove the decline in diversity. Proton-treated patients stayed relatively stable during treatment, while photon-treated patients lost naive T cells and TCR diversity and gained effector/memory populations. The survival association was examined only in patients who died, and the authors described better survival with proton therapy as a possibility, not as a demonstrated result. Across the cohort, a larger post-nadir drop in TCR diversity was inversely correlated with overall survival time among patients who died.

The origin of this receptor is a woman in her 70s with pancreatic cancer. Some clones in this sample may be carry-over from other donors' samples. The starting material was peripheral blood, obtained from a patient treated with proton-based radiotherapy. The rearrangement joined TRBV19 to TRBJ2-1, with 13 bases matching TRBD2. Read as DNA, the sequence is TGTGCCAGTAGCCCGACTAGCGGGAGGCCCGGATCCTACAATGAGCAGTTCTTC. This sequence encodes CASSPTSGRPGSYNEQFF.